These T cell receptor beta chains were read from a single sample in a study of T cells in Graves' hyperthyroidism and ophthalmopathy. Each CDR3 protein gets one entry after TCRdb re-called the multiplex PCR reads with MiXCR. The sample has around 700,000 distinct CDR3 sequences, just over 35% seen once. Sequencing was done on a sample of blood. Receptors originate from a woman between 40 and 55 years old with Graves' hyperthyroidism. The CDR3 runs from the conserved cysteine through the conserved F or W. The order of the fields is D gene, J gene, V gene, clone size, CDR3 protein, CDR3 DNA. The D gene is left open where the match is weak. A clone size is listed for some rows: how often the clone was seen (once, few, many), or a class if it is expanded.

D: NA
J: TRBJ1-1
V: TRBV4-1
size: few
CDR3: CASSWGVNEAFF
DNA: TGCGCCAGCAGCTGGGGGGTAAATGAAGCTTTCTTT

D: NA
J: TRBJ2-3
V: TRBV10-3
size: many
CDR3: CAISERASTDTQYF
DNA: TGTGCCATCAGTGAGAGGGCGAGCACAGATACGCAGTATTTT

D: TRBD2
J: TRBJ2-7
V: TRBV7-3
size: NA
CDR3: CASSSTGGQDAQYF
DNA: TGTGCCAGCAGCTCTACGGGAGGGCAGGATGCGCAGTACTTC

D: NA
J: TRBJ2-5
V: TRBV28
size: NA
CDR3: CASSFPRGETQYF
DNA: TGTGCCAGCAGTTTTCCCAGGGGAGAGACCCAGTACTTC

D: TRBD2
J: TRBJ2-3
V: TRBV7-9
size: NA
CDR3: CASGKTSGSIPDTQYF
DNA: TGTGCCAGCGGCAAGACTAGCGGGAGTATCCCAGATACGCAGTATTTT

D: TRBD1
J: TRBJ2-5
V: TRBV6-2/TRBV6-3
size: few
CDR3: CASSYGDRFPETQYF
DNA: TGTGCCAGCAGTTACGGGGACAGGTTTCCAGAGACCCAGTACTTC

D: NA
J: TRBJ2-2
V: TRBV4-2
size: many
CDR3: CASSPQSNTGELFF
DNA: TGTGCCAGCAGCCCTCAGTCGAACACCGGGGAGCTGTTTTTT

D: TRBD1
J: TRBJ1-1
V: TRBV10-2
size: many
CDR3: CASTIPGQGNTEAFF
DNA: TGCGCCAGCACTATTCCGGGACAGGGAAACACTGAAGCTTTCTTT

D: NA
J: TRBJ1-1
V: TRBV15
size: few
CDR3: CATVSPKGFTEAFF
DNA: TGTGCCACCGTATCGCCGAAGGGTTTCACTGAAGCTTTCTTT

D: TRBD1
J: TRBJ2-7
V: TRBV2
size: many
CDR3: CASSSGQGSERGYEQYF
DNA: TGTGCCAGCAGCTCGGGACAGGGATCGGAAAGAGGCTACGAGCAGTACTTC

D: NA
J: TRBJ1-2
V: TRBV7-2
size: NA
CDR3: CASSSGDRGYTF
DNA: TGTGCCAGCAGCTCTGGAGACAGAGGCTACACCTTC

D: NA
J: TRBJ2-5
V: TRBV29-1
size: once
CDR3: CSVAPGETQYF
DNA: TGCAGCGTTGCCCCAGGGGAGACCCAGTACTTC

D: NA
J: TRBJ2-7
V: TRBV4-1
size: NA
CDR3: CASSQASASYEQYF
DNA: TGCGCCAGCAGCCAAGCTTCGGCTTCCTACGAGCAGTACTTC

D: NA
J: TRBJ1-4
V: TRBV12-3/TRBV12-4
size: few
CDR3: CASSLEGGVTREKLFF
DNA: TGTGCCAGCAGCCTAGAGGGGGGGGTGACTCGTGAAAAACTGTTTTTT

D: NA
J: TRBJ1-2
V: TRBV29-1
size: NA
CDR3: CSVEGAGVLNGYTF
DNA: TGCAGCGTTGAAGGAGCAGGGGTCCTCAATGGCTACACCTTC

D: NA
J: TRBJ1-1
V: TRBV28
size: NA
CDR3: CASSPGWRNTEAFF
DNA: TGTGCCAGCAGCCCAGGGTGGAGGAACACTGAAGCTTTCTTT

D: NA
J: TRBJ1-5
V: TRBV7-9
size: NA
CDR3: CASSSTGHDNQPQHF
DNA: TGTGCCAGCAGCTCAACGGGACACGACAATCAGCCCCAGCATTTT

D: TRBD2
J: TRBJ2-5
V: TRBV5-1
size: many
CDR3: CASSTGLAGLYQETQYF
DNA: TGCGCCAGCAGCACGGGACTAGCGGGACTGTACCAAGAGACCCAGTACTTC

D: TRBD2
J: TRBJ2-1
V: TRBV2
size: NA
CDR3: CASRGTSGETYNEQFF
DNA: TGTGCCAGCAGGGGGACTAGCGGGGAAACCTACAATGAGCAGTTCTTC

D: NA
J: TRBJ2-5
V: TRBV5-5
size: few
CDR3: CASSFTGLVISQETQYF
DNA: TGTGCCAGCAGTTTTACAGGGTTGGTGATTAGCCAAGAGACCCAGTACTTC

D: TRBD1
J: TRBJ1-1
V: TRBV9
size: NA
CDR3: CASSVSLTGQGSTEAFF
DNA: TGTGCCAGCAGCGTTTCCCTGACTGGACAGGGGAGCACTGAAGCTTTCTTT

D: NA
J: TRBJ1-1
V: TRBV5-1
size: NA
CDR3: CASSPRMEATEAFF
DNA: TGCGCCAGCAGCCCACGAATGGAGGCTACTGAAGCTTTCTTT

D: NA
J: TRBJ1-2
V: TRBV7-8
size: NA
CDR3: CASQKTRDWSYGYTF
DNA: TGTGCCAGTCAAAAAACCCGAGACTGGAGCTATGGCTACACCTTC

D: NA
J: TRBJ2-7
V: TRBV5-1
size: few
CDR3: CASSQYPQQHAGAREQYF
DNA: TGCGCCAGCAGCCAATACCCCCAGCAACATGCAGGGGCGCGGGAGCAGTACTTC

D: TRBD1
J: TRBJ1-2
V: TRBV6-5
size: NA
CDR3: CASSYEPGGNYGYTF
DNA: TGTGCCAGCAGTTACGAGCCAGGGGGAAACTATGGCTACACCTTC

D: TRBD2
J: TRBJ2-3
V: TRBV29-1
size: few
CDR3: CTFRREATDTQYF
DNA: TGCACCTTTCGTCGGGAGGCCACAGATACGCAGTATTTT

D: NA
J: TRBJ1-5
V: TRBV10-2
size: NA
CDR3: CASSYPPAGYQPQHF
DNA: TGTGCCAGCAGTTACCCCCCCGCAGGTTATCAGCCCCAGCATTTT

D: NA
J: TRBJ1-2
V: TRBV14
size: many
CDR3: CASSSAPWVAGYTF
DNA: TGTGCCAGCAGCTCGGCGCCTTGGGTAGCTGGCTACACCTTC

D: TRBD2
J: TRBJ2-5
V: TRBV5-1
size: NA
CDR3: CASSLALGLAGRETQYF
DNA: TGCGCCAGCAGCTTGGCACTCGGACTAGCGGGGAGAGAGACCCAGTACTTC

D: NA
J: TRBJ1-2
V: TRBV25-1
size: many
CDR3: CASSEGEGYTF
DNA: TGTGCCAGCAGTGAAGGTGAAGGCTACACCTTC

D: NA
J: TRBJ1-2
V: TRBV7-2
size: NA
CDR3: CASSQRGFNYGYTF
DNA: TGTGCCAGCAGCCAACGGGGGTTTAACTATGGCTACACCTTC

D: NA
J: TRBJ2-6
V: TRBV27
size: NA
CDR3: CASSSPPSGANVLTF
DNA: TGTGCCAGCAGTTCGCCTCCATCAGGGGCCAACGTCCTGACTTTC

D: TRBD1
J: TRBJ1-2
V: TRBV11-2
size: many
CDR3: CASSSTGGYYGYTF
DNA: TGTGCCAGCAGCTCCACAGGGGGGTACTATGGCTACACCTTC

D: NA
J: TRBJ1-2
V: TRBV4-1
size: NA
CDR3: CASSQDSVETYGYTF
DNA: TGCGCCAGCAGCCAAGATTCGGTAGAGACCTATGGCTACACCTTC

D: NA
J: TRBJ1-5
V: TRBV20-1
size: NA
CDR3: CSARRQANQPQHF
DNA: TGCAGTGCTCGGAGACAGGCAAATCAGCCCCAGCATTTT

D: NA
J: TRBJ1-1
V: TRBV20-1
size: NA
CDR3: CSASLRLNTEASF
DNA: TGCAGTGCTAGTCTGCGACTGAACACTGAAGCCTCCTTT

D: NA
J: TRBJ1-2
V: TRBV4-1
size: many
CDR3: CASSQDMSRAFYGYTF
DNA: TGCGCCAGCAGCCAAGATATGAGTAGGGCCTTCTATGGCTACACCTTC

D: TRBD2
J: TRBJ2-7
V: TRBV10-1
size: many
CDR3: CASSDGLAGVYEQYF
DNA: TGCGCCAGCAGTGACGGACTAGCGGGAGTCTACGAGCAGTACTTC

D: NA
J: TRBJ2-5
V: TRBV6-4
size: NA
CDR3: CASSLRARRETQYF
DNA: TGTGCCAGCAGTCTCCGAGCGAGGAGAGAGACCCAGTACTTC

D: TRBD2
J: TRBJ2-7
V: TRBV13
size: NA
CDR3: CASLSGSGAYEQYF
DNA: TGTGCCAGTTTAAGCGGGAGTGGGGCCTACGAGCAGTACTTC

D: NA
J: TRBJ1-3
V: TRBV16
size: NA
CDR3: CASSQSRSSGNTTYF
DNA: TGTGCCAGCAGCCAATCCAGGAGCTCTGGAAACACCACATATTTT

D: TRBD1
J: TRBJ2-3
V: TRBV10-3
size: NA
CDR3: CATRDRGFRDTQYF
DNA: TGTGCCACCCGGGACAGGGGGTTTCGCGATACGCAGTATTTT

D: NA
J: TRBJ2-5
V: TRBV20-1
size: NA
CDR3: CSASPGTGKETQYF
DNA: TGCAGTGCTAGCCCCGGGACGGGGAAAGAGACCCAGTACTTC

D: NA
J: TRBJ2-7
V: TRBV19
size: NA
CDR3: CASSISQGTYEQYF
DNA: TGTGCCAGTAGTATTTCGCAGGGCACCTACGAGCAGTACTTC

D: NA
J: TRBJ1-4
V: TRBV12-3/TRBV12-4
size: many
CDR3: CASSPGATNEKLFF
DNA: TGTGCCAGCAGTCCAGGGGCAACTAATGAAAAACTGTTTTTT

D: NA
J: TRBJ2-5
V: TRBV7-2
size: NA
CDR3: CASSHRDAVPQETQYF
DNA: TGTGCCAGCAGCCACCGGGACGCAGTACCACAAGAGACCCAGTACTTC

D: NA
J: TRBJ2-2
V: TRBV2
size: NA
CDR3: CASSDQGPTGELFF
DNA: TGTGCCAGCAGTGACCAGGGACCCACCGGGGAGCTGTTTTTT

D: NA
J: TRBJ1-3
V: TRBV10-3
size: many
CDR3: CAISQGSGNTIYF
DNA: TGTGCCATCAGCCAGGGATCTGGAAACACCATATATTTT

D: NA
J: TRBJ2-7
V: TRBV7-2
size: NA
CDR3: CASTPSSQVLTYEQYF
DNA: TGTGCCAGCACCCCCAGTTCCCAGGTCTTGACCTACGAGCAGTACTTC

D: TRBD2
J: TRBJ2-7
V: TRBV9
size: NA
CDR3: CASSGQTSGGDDTQYF
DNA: TGTGCCAGCAGCGGACAGACTAGCGGGGGGGACGATACGCAGTACTTC

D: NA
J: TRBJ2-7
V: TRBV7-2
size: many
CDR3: CASSAGLGSSYEQYF
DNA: TGTGCCAGCAGCGCGGGACTTGGCAGCTCCTACGAGCAGTACTTC

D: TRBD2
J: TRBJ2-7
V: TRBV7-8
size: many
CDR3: CASSLVASGSYEQYF
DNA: TGTGCCAGCAGCTTAGTGGCTAGCGGGAGCTACGAGCAGTACTTC

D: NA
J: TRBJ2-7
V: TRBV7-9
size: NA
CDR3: CASSQPNRLSYEQYF
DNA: TGTGCCAGCAGCCAACCAAATCGACTTTCCTACGAGCAGTACTTC

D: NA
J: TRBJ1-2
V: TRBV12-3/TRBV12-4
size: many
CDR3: CASSLGGSYTF
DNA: TGTGCCAGCAGTTTGGGAGGAAGTTACACCTTC

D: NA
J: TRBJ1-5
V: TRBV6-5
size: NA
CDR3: CASSYTDNYQPQHF
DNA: TGTGCCAGCAGTTACACCGACAATTATCAGCCCCAGCATTTT

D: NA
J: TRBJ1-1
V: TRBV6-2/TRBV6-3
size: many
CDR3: CASNRHQRGTEAFF
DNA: TGTGCCAGCAACCGGCACCAACGTGGTACTGAAGCTTTCTTT

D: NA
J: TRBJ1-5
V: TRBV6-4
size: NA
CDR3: CASSDCNREVSNQPQHF
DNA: TGTGCCAGCAGTGACTGCAACAGGGAAGTCAGCAATCAGCCCCAGCATTTT